Presented here are 17 T cell receptor beta chains from one specimen sequenced in a study of blood T cell repertoires in COVID-19. Libraries were prepared by immunoSEQ multiplex PCR; TCRdb keeps only in-frame clonotypes and omits some of them. The data show some 150,000 clones, with 84% seen just once and roughly 2.3% held by the top ten. Sequences were obtained from peripheral blood. The receptors stem from a man aged 65-85 years with acute or convalescent COVID-19.

This chain connects TRBV7-8 to TRBJ2-7; weak D call: TRBD2 (6 bases). V was cut by 5 bases and J by 2 bases, with 22 bases left in between. The CDR3 is made up of 17 amino acids. From germline, CDR1 is SGHVS and CDR2 FQNEAQ. The CDR3 DNA reads as TGTGCCAGCAGCCCTCAGAGGAATAGCGGAGGAACCTACGAGCAGTACTTC. Protein: CASSPQRNSGGTYEQYF. Variable domain in full (rest from reference TRBV7-8 and TRBJ2-7): GAGVSQSPRYKVAKRGQDVALRCDPISGHVSLFWYQQALGQGPEFLTYFQNEAQLDKSGLPSDRFFAERPEGSVSTLKIQRTQQEDSAVYLCASSPQRNSGGTYEQYFGPGTRLTVT.

The chain uses TRBV7-2 and TRBJ2-3, with D perhaps TRBD2 (7 bases). This CDR3 comprises 15 residues. CDR1 SGHTA and CDR2 FQGNSA come from the germline V gene. V lost 5 bases and J 0 bases, leaving 12 bases between the germline ends. In nucleotides, the CDR3 is TGTGCCAGCAGCCCCAGGGGAGGGAGCACAGATACGCAGTATTTT. This translates into CASSPRGGSTDTQYF.

CDR3 region: CASSLEAAGELFF. In nucleotides, the CDR3 is TGTGCCAGCAGCTTAGAAGCGGCCGGGGAGCTGTTTTTT. The rearrangement links TRBV7-6 to TRBJ2-2; TRBD2 might be the D (5 bases). V lost 1 base, J lost 6 bases, and 6 bases lay in between. Looked up from germline, CDR1 is SGHVS and CDR2 is FNYEAQ. The CDR3 consists of 13 residues. The full variable domain, rest sourced from reference TRBV7-6 and TRBJ2-2, is GAGVSQSPRYKVTKRGQDVALRCDPISGHVSLYWYRQALGQGPEFLTYFNYEAQQDKSGLPNDRFSAERPEGSISTLTIQRTEQRDSAMYRCASSLEAAGELFFGEGSRLTVL.

The rearrangement uses TRBV5-4 and TRBJ2-7; TRBD2 is a possible D gene (7 bases). The V end lost 1 base, the J end lost 6 bases, and 11 bases lay between the germline ends. This CDR3 region has 13 residues. CDR1 is SGHNT and CDR2 is YYREEE in the germline V gene (reference sequence). CDR3 protein: CASSLRGAPEQYF. CDR3 nucleotide sequence: TGTGCCAGCAGCTTGCGGGGGGCGCCCGAGCAGTACTTC. Full variable domain (outside the CDR3, taken from reference TRBV5-4 and TRBJ2-7): ETGVTQSPTHLIKTRGQQVTLRCSSQSGHNTVSWYQQALGQGPQFIFQYYREEENGRGNFPPRFSGLQFPNYSSELNVNALELDDSALYLCASSLRGAPEQYFGPGTRLTVT.

The chain carries TRBV6-5 and TRBJ2-1, with D hard to call. Germline CDR1 reads MNHEY; CDR2 reads SVGAGI. The ends were cut back, 6 bases at V and 8 bases at J, with 14 bases in the middle. The CDR3 spans 13 residues. CDR3 bases: TGTGCCAGCAGGTGGCGGTATACGGATGAGCAGTTCTTC. This codes for CASRWRYTDEQFF.

The chain joins TRBV3-1 (or the pseudogene TRBV3-2) to TRBJ1-6; D is unresolved. CDR1 and CDR2 (germline): LGHDT, YNNKEL (reference sequence). The CDR3 loop spans 16 amino acids. V was clipped by 1 base and J by 7 bases, with 14 bases between them. CDR3 protein: CASSQAPGVGNSPLHF. The CDR3 DNA reads TGTGCCAGCAGCCAAGCCCCGGGAGTGGGGAATTCACCCCTCCACTTT.

The V gene is TRBV11-2, the J gene TRBJ1-1, with D possibly being TRBD1 (5 bases). The CDR3 loop spans 16 amino acids. V dropped 5 bases and J dropped 0 bases, with 16 bases sitting between them. Germline V gene sequence: CDR1 SGHAT, CDR2 FQNNGV. The DNA of the CDR3 is TGTGCCAGCAGCCCAGGGAGCGGGACCTTGAACACTGAAGCTTTCTTT. Its translation is CASSPGSGTLNTEAFF. Supplemented by reference TRBV11-2 and TRBJ1-1, the full variable domain reads EAGVAQSPRYKIIEKRQSVAFWCNPISGHATLYWYQQILGQGPKLLIQFQNNGVVDDSQLPKDRFSAERLKGVDSTLKIQPAKLEDSAVYLCASSPGSGTLNTEAFFGQGTRLTVV.

The V gene is TRBV7-8, the J gene TRBJ2-3, with TRBD1 matching 12 bases. CDR3 size: 17 residues. V gave up 0 bases and J gave up 5 bases; unmatched junction bases: 6. Germline V gene lookup returns CDR1 SGHVS and CDR2 FQNEAQ. CDR3 coding DNA: TGTGCCAGCAGCTTAGCCCGGGACAGGGGGCGAAGAGATACGCAGTATTTT. The encoded protein is CASSLARDRGRRDTQYF.

The V and J genes are TRBV7-2 and TRBJ1-6, with 8 bases lining up with TRBD1. The CDR3 runs to 15 residues. Germline-derived CDR1 and CDR2 are SGHTA and FQGNSA. V lost 5 bases to trimming and J lost 4 bases; unmatched junction nucleotides: 4. The CDR3 DNA is TGTGCCAGCAGCCGGACAGGGCTGTATAATTCACCCCTCCACTTT. It specifies CASSRTGLYNSPLHF.

This sequence joins TRBV27 and TRBJ1-1, with 8 bases fitting TRBD1. The CDR3 totals 13 residues. The germline V gene encodes CDR1 MNHEY and CDR2 SMNVEV (reference sequence). The J segment lost 3 bases and the V segment lost 5 bases, leaving 2 bases of the junction unmatched. Written as DNA, the CDR3 is TGTGCCAGCAGTAAGACAGGGGACACTGAAGCTTTCTTT. This gives the protein CASSKTGDTEAFF.

This clone was seen a few times. V gene TRBV3-1 (or the pseudogene TRBV3-2) combines with J gene TRBJ1-1; D gene uncertain. Trimming pared 5 bases from V and 0 bases from J, leaving 16 bases between. This CDR3 is 16 amino acids long. CDR1 LGHDT and CDR2 YNNKEL come from the germline V gene (reference sequence). CDR3 residues: CASSANPGRLNTEAFF. DNA of the CDR3: TGTGCCAGCAGCGCAAATCCAGGCAGACTGAACACTGAAGCTTTCTTT.

The chain couples TRBV28 to TRBJ1-5; D might be TRBD1 (5 bases). The length of the CDR3 is 12 residues. Germline loops: CDR1 MDHEN, CDR2 SYDVKM. Trimming took off 8 bases at V and 1 base at J, with 6 bases between the two ends. DNA of the CDR3: TGTGCCAGCGGGGGGAGCAATCAGCCCCAGCATTTT. It codes for CASGGSNQPQHF.

The CDR3 coding sequence is TGTGCCAGCAGCTTAGCTGGGGCGGACACTGAAGCTTTCTTT. Translating it yields CASSLAGADTEAFF. The chain couples TRBV11-2 to TRBJ1-1; D possibly corresponds to TRBD1 (5 bases). CDR1 and CDR2 (germline): SGHAT, FQNNGV. Trimming removed 1 base from V and 3 bases from J, with 9 bases in between. This CDR3 comprises 14 residues. Filled out from reference TRBV11-2 and TRBJ1-1, the complete variable domain reads EAGVAQSPRYKIIEKRQSVAFWCNPISGHATLYWYQQILGQGPKLLIQFQNNGVVDDSQLPKDRFSAERLKGVDSTLKIQPAKLEDSAVYLCASSLAGADTEAFFGQGTRLTVV.

Turning to this clone: Distinct nucleotide sequences in the sample also encode this CDR3. V usage is TRBV5-1 and J usage is TRBJ2-5; 8 bases line up with TRBD1. The CDR3 is 16 amino acids. Germline V CDR1 and CDR2: SGHRS, YFSETQ. V lost 0 bases to trimming and J lost 3 bases; unmatched junction nucleotides: 7. The CDR3 nucleotides are TGCGCCAGCAGCTTGGTTGGGACGGACAGGGAAGAGACCCAGTACTTC. It is translated as CASSLVGTDREETQYF. Variable domain in full (rest from reference TRBV5-1 and TRBJ2-5): KAGVTQTPRYLIKTRGQQVTLSCSPISGHRSVSWYQQTPGQGLQFLFEYFSETQRNKGNFPGRFSGRQFSNSRSEMNVSTLELGDSALYLCASSLVGTDREETQYFGPGTRLLVL.

This clone was seen more than once but under ten times. This chain uses TRBV25-1 with TRBJ2-2, with 7 bases fitting TRBD2. Germline values: CDR1 MGHDK, CDR2 SYGVNS. The CDR3 totals 16 residues. V gave up 5 bases and J gave up 0 bases; unmatched junction bases: 6. CDR3 DNA: TGTGCCAGCAGTTGGGGAGGGCCCTCGAACACCGGGGAGCTGTTTTTT. Translated, it gives CASSWGGPSNTGELFF. Filled out from reference TRBV25-1 and TRBJ2-2, the complete variable domain reads EADIYQTPRYLVIGTGKKITLECSQTMGHDKMYWYQQDPGMELHLIHYSYGVNSTEKGDLSSESTVSRIRTEHFPLTLESARPSHTSQYLCASSWGGPSNTGELFFGEGSRLTVL.

The gene calls are TRBV5-4 and TRBJ2-1, with TRBD2 matching over 7 bases. Unmatched junction bases numbered 5, after V lost 3 bases and J lost 2 bases. This CDR3 has 15 amino acids. Germline lookup yields CDR1 SGHNT and CDR2 YYREEE (reference sequence). The CDR3 is CASSSLTSPYNEQFF. DNA of the CDR3: TGTGCCAGCAGCTCCCTGACTAGCCCCTACAATGAGCAGTTCTTC.

There are a few counts of this clone. The chain couples TRBV7-3 to TRBJ2-1; 8 bases fit TRBD1. Germline CDR1 is SGHTA and CDR2 is FQGTGA. This CDR3 contains 16 residues. Unmatched junction bases numbered 9, after V lost 1 base and J lost 7 bases. The CDR3 sequence: CASSLSPDRGWNEQFF. CDR3 coding DNA: TGTGCCAGCAGCTTAAGTCCCGACAGGGGTTGGAATGAGCAGTTCTTC. The full variable domain, its missing parts supplied by reference TRBV7-3 and TRBJ2-1, is GAGVSQTPSNKVTEKGKYVELRCDPISGHTALYWYRQSLGQGPEFLIYFQGTGAADDSGLPNDRFFAVRPEGSVSTLKIQRTERGDSAVYLCASSLSPDRGWNEQFFGPGTRLTVL.